This TCR beta chain was recovered during a study of radiation and T cells in renal cell carcinoma. Trimming stripped 2 bases from V and 4 bases from J, with 9 bases between. Germline CDR1 and CDR2: SGHRS and YFSETQ. This CDR3 has 13 amino acids. Profiling relied on immunoSEQ multiplex PCR, and the TCRdb table lists in-frame clones only, not all of them. The sample has tens of thousands of clones, 85% seen once. The time point was: blood 4 weeks post-SBRT, at nephrectomy. As for treatment: 15 Gy SBRT to primary tumor, nephrectomy 4 weeks later. Nephrectomy followed 15 Gy stereotactic body radiation by 4 weeks.

The rearrangement links TRBV5-1 to TRBJ1-1; unclear D gene. The clonotype comes from a man in his fifties or sixties with renal cell carcinoma. Sample: blood, taken from a patient whose treatment included radiotherapy and nephrectomy. The DNA for the CDR3 is TGCGCCAGCAGCTTCCGCGATAGCACTGAAGCTTTCTTT. This translates into CASSFRDSTEAFF.